This record covers a single T cell receptor (beta chain). The antigen is not known. TCRdb's copy holds only in-frame clones and misses some; the assay was immunoSEQ multiplex PCR. The data show 80,000 to 100,000 clones, about nine tenths seen once. Trimming took 1 base from V and 3 from J, leaving 8 bases between them. Germline values: CDR1 LNHNV, CDR2 YYDKDF (reference sequence). CDR3 length: 14 amino acids. This entry comes from a study of OX40 agonist ivuxolimab in advanced cancers. Study-wide context: Two cutaneous melanoma patients and one hepatocellular carcinoma patient, three in all, had partial responses.

Study results and limitations: Partial responders dosed at 0.1-3.0 mg/kg displayed clonal expansion ranking among the lowest.

This receptor was obtained from an adult with an advanced solid tumor such as melanoma, head and neck, liver or kidney cancer. J is TRBJ2-3 and V is TRBV15, with D hard to call. The sample consisted of CD4+ or CD8+ T cells sorted from blood, taken in a trial of the OX40 agonist ivuxolimab. The CDR3 here is CATSRGTVTDTQYF. The CDR3 bases are TGTGCCACCAGCAGAGGGACCGTAACAGATACGCAGTATTTT.